These 7 T cell receptor beta chains were all obtained from the same sample, sequenced in a study of metastatic and nonmetastatic thyroid tumors. Every patient was untreated before thyroid surgery. Via MiXCR, TCRdb re-called the PCR reads. This table has approximately 31,000 clones, 15% to 20% appearing once. The sequencing input was blood. The origin of the receptors is a female donor with papillary thyroid cancer or a benign thyroid nodule (not recorded which). Some clones in this sample may be carry-over from other donors' samples.

The rearrangement uses TRBV10-1 and TRBJ2-3, with D perhaps being TRBD1 or TRBD2 (6 bases each). Germline values: CDR1 WNHNN, CDR2 SYGVQD (reference sequence). This CDR3 is 15 amino acids long. Trimming took off 8 bases at V and 5 bases at J, with 20 bases between the two ends. The CDR3 region has the DNA TGCGCCAGCGGTTCGACAGGCGGGGTTGTAGATACGCAGTATTTT. This translates into CASGSTGGVVDTQYF.

Regarding this clone: As the CDR3 is not closed by the conserved phenylalanine or tryptophan, this likely results from a read error. This chain joins TRBV6-1 and TRBJ1-2; D is uncertain. Germline CDR1 is MNHNS and CDR2 is SASEGT. This CDR3 has 12 amino acids. Trimming took 6 bases from V and 7 from J, leaving 12 bases between them. The CDR3 loop is CASSFAGPGYTL. The CDR3 region has the DNA TGTGCCAGCAGCTTTGCCGGCCCTGGCTACACCCTC.

This clone is termed hyperexpanded (1% or more). The chain employs TRBV6-1 and TRBJ1-2, with 12 bases fitting TRBD1. Germline V gene data show CDR1 as MNHNS and CDR2 as SASEGT. This CDR3 has 17 residues. With 0 bases clipped from V and 7 bases from J, the junction kept 9 bases outside the gene matches. In nucleotides, the CDR3 is TGTGCCAGCAGTGAAGCGGAAGGGACAGGGGGCGGAGGTGGCTACACCTTC. This encodes CASSEAEGTGGGGGYTF.

This clone was picked up many times. This chain joins TRBV2 and TRBJ2-1; TRBD2 aligns across 8 bases. Germline CDR1 SNHLY, CDR2 FYNNEI. The CDR3 is made up of 16 amino acids. V lost 7 bases to trimming and J lost 7 bases; unmatched junction nucleotides: 15. CDR3 sequence (DNA): TGTGCCAGCACCCGGAGGGTAGCGGGAATCGGGAATGAGCAGTTCTTC. It specifies CASTRRVAGIGNEQFF.

J is TRBJ1-4 and V is TRBV5-4, with TRBD1 matching over 7 bases. This CDR3 is 16 amino acids long. After removal of 4 bases from V and 7 bases from J, the junction contained 13 bases not matched to a gene. Germline CDR1 reads SGHNT; CDR2 reads YYREEE (reference sequence). The CDR3 coding sequence is TGTGCCAGCAGCCCGTCGTTGCAGGGGGTCGGTGAAAAACTGTTTTTT. Protein product: CASSPSLQGVGEKLFF.

This clone was detected a few times. The chain links TRBV27 to TRBJ1-6; D may be TRBD1 (5 bases). Trimming pared 3 bases from V and 7 bases from J, leaving 7 bases between. The CDR3 contains 13 residues. Germline V gene sequence: CDR1 MNHEY, CDR2 SMNVEV (reference sequence). The CDR3 spells CASSFGANSPLHF. In DNA, the CDR3 is TGTGCCAGCAGTTTTGGGGCGAATTCACCCCTCCACTTT.

The rearrangement uses TRBV12-3 or TRBV12-4 and TRBJ2-5, with D perhaps TRBD1 (6 bases). The CDR3 runs 12 residues. CDR3 DNA: TGTTCCATCAGCCCAGGGGTCGAGACCCAGTACTTC. It translates to CSISPGVETQYF.